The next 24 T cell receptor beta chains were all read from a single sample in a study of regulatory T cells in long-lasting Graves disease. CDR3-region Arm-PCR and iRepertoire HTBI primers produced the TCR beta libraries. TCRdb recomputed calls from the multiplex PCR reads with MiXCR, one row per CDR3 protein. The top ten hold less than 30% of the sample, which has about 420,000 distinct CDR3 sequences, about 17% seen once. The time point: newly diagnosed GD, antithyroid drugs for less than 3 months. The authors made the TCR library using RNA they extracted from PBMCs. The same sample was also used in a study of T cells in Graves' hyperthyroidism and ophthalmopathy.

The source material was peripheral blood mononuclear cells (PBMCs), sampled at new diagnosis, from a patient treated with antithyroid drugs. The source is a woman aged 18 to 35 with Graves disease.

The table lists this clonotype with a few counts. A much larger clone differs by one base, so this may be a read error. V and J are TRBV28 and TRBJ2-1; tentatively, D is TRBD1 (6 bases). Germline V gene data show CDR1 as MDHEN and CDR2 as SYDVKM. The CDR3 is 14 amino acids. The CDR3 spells CASSPADRFDEQLF. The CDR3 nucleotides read TGTGCCAGCAGTCCTGCGGACAGATTCGATGAGCAGCTCTTC.

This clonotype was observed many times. Written as DNA, the CDR3 is TGTGCCAGCAGCTTATTCGGGATTACCGGGACTTCGCAACTTAATGAGCAGTTCTTC. It encodes CASSLFGITGTSQLNEQFF. The chain links TRBV7-2 to TRBJ2-1, with D possibly TRBD2 on 6 matching bases. The CDR3 runs to 19 residues. Germline V gives CDR1 SGHTA, CDR2 FQGNSA. V dropped 2 bases and J dropped 7 bases, with 27 bases sitting between them.

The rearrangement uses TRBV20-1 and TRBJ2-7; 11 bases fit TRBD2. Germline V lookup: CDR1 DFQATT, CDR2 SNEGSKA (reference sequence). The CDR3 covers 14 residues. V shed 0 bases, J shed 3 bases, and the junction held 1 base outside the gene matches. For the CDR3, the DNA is TGCAGTGCTAGAGATAGCGGGAGGGTCTACGAGCAGTACTTC. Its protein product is CSARDSGRVYEQYF.

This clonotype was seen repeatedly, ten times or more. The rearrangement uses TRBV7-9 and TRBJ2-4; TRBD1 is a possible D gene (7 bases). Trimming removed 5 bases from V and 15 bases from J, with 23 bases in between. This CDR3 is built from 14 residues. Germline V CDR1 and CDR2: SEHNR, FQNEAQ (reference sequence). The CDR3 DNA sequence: TGTGCCAGCAGCCCGAGTGAGGTCCCCCAGGGGGGGTACTTC. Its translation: CASSPSEVPQGGYF.

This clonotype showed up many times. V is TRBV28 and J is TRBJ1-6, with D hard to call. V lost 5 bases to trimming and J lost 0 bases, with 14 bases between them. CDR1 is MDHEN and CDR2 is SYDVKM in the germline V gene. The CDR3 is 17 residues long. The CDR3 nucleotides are TGTGCCAGCAGTCGGATCCAGGCGAGCTCCTATAATTCACCCCTCCACTTT. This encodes CASSRIQASSYNSPLHF.

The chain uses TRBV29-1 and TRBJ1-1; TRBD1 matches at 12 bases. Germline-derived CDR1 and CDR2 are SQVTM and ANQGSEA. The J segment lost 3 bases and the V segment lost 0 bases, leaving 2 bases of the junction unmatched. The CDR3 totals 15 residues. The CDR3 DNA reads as TGCAGCGTTGAAGAGGGGACAGGGGGCTACACTGAAGCTTTCTTT. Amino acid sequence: CSVEEGTGGYTEAFF. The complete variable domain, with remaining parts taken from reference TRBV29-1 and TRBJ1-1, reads SAVISQKPSRDICQRGTSLTIQCQVDSQVTMMFWYRQQPGQSLTLIATANQGSEATYESGFVIDKFPISRPNLTFSTLTVSNMSPEDSSIYLCSVEEGTGGYTEAFFGQGTRLTVV.

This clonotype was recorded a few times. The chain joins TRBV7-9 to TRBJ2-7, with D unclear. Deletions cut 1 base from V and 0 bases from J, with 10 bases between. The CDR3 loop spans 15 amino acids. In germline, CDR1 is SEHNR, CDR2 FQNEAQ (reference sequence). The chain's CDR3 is CASSLETDSSYEQYF. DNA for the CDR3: TGTGCCAGCAGCTTAGAGACTGATAGCTCCTACGAGCAGTACTTC.

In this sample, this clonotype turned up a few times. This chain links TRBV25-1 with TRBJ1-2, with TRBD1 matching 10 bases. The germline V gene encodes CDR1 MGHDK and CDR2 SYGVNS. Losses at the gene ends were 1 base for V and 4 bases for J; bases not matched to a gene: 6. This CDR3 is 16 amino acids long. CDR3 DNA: TGTGCCAGCAGTGAATTTTCAGGGACAGGGGCCTATGGCTACACCTTC. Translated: CASSEFSGTGAYGYTF.

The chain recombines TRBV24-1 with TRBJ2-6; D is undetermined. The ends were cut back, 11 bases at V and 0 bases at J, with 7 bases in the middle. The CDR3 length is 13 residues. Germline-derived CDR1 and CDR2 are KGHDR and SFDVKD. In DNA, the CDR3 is TGTGCCATCAAGAGCTCTGGGGCCAACGTCCTGACTTTC. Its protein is CAIKSSGANVLTF.

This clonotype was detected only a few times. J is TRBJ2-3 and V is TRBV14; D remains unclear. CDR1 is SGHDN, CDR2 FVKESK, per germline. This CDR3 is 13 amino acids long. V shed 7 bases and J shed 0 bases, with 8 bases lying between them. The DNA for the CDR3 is TGTGCCAGCAACCTAATTAGCACAGATACGCAGTATTTT. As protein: CASNLISTDTQYF.

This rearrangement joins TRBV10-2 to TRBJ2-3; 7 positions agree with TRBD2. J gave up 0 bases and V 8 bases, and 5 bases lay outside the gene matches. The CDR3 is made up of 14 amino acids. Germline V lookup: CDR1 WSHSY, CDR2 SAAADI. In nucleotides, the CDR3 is TGCGCCAGCCGGGGACTACCAAGCACAGATACGCAGTATTTT. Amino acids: CASRGLPSTDTQYF.

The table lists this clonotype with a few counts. CDR3 in DNA: TGCAGTGCGACACGACCTGGGGAAAAACTGTTTTTT. Translation: CSATRPGEKLFF. The chain is built from TRBV20-1 and TRBJ1-4; D is unclear. CDR1 and CDR2 (germline): DFQATT, SNEGSKA (reference sequence). V shed 6 bases and J shed 8 bases, with 13 bases lying between them. The CDR3 is made up of 12 amino acids.

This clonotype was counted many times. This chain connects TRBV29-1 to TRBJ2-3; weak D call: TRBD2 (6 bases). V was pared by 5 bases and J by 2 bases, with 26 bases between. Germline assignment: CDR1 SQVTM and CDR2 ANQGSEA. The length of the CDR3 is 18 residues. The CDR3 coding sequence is TGCAGCGTTAGCCCTAGCGCGCGAAATGCCCGCCTCACAGATACGCAGTATTTT. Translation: CSVSPSARNARLTDTQYF.

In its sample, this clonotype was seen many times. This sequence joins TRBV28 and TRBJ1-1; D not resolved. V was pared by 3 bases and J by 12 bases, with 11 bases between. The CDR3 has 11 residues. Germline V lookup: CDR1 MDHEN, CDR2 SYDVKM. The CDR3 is CASSFRFLSFF. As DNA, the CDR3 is TGTGCCAGCAGTTTTCGGTTTCTGTCTTTCTTT.

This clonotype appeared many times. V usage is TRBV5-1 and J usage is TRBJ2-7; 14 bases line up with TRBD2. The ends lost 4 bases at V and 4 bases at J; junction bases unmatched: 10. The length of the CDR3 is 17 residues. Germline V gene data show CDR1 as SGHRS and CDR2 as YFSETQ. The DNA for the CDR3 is TGCGCCAGCAGCGACGCCGGGACTAGCGGGAGAGGGTACGAGCAGTACTTC. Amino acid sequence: CASSDAGTSGRGYEQYF.

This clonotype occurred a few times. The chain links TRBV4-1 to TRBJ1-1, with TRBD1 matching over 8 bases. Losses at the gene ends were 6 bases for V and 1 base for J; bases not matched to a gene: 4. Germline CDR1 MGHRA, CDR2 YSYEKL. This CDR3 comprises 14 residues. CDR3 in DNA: TGCGCCAGCAGGAGGGACAGGACGAACACTGAAGCTTTCTTT. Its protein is CASRRDRTNTEAFF.

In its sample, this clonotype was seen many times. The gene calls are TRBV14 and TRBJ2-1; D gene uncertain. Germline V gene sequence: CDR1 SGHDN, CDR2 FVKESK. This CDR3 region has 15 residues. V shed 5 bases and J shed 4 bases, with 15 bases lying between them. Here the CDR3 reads CASSRARDTYNEQFF. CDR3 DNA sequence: TGTGCCAGCAGCAGGGCCAGAGACACTTACAATGAGCAGTTCTTC.

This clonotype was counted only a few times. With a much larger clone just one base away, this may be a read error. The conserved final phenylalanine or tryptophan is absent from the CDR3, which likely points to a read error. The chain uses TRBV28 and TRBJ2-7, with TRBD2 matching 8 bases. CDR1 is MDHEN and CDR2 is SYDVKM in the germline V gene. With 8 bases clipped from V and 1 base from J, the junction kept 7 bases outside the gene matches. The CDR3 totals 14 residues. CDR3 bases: TGTGCCAGCCGGGGACTAGACGTTTCCTACGAGCAGTACCTC. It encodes CASRGLDVSYEQYL.

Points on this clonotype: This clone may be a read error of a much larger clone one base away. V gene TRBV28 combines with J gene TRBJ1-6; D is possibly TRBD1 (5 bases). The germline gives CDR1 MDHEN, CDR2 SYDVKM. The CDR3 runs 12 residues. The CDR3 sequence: CASSLRGSPFHF. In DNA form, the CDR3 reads TGTGCCAGCAGTTTGAGGGGTTCACCCTTCCACTTT. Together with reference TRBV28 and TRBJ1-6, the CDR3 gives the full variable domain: DVKVTQSSRYLVKRTGEKVFLECVQDMDHENMFWYRQDPGLGLRLIYFSYDVKMKEKGDIPEGYSVSREKKERFSLILESASTNQTSMYLCASSLRGSPFHFGNGTRLTVT.

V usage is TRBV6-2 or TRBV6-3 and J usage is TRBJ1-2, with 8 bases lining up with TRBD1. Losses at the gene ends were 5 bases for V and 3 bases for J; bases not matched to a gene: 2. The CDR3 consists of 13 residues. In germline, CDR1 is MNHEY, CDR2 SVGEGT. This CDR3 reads CASSATGDYGYTF. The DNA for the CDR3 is TGTGCCAGCAGTGCGACAGGGGACTATGGCTACACCTTC.

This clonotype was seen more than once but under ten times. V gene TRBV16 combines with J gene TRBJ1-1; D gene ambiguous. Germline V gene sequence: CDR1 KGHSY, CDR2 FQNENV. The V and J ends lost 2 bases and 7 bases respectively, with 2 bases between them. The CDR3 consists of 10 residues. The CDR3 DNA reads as TGTGCCAGCAGCCAAATTGAAGCTTTCTTT. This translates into CASSQIEAFF.

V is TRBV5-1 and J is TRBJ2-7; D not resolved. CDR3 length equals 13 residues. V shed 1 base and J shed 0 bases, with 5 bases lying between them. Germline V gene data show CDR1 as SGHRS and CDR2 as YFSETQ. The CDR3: CASSLYSSYEQYF. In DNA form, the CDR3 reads TGCGCCAGCAGCTTGTACAGCTCCTACGAGCAGTACTTC. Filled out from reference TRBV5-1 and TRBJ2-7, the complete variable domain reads KAGVTQTPRYLIKTRGQQVTLSCSPISGHRSVSWYQQTPGQGLQFLFEYFSETQRNKGNFPGRFSGRQFSNSRSEMNVSTLELGDSALYLCASSLYSSYEQYFGPGTRLTVT.

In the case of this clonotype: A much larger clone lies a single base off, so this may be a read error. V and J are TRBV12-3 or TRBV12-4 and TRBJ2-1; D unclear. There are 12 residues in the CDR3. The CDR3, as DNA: TGTGCCAGCAGCTTAGAAATCGGTGAGCAGTTCTTC. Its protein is CASSLEIGEQFF.

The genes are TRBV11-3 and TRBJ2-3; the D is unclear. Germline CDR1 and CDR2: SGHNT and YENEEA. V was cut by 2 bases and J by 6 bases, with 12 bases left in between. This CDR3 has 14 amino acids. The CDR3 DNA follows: TGTGCCAGCAGCTTATTCCAACCTTTGGATACGCAGTATTTT. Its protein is CASSLFQPLDTQYF.